Below, 20 T cell receptor beta chains from the same sample are listed, as sequenced in a study of cytomegalovirus exposure and HLA in healthy donors. Only in-frame clones appear in the TCRdb table, and some are missing; sequencing was by immunoSEQ multiplex PCR. Among about 130,000 clones listed, roughly 87% were seen once. Source material: PBMCs. These receptors were taken from a woman younger than 30 in good health and CMV-seronegative.

This clone was observed a single time. The V and J genes are TRBV5-6 and TRBJ2-7; 12 bases line up with TRBD2. The CDR3 loop spans 18 amino acids. J was trimmed by 1 base and V by 4 bases; bases with no gene match: 12. The germline V gene encodes CDR1 SGHDT and CDR2 YYEEEE. The CDR3 reads CASSALGLAGGTSYEQYF. CDR3 DNA: TGTGCCAGCAGCGCACTGGGACTAGCGGGCGGTACTTCCTACGAGCAGTACTTC. Together with reference TRBV5-6 and TRBJ2-7, the CDR3 gives the full variable domain: DAGVTQSPTHLIKTRGQQVTLRCSPKSGHDTVSWYQQALGQGPQFIFQYYEEEERQRGNFPDRFSGHQFPNYSSELNVNALLLGDSALYLCASSALGLAGGTSYEQYFGPGTRLTVT.

V gene TRBV11-2 combines with J gene TRBJ2-5; 13 nucleotides align to TRBD2. The V gene end was trimmed by 8 bases and the J gene end by 7 bases; junction bases not matched to a gene: 19. This CDR3 comprises 18 residues. CDR1 and CDR2 (germline): SGHAT, FQNNGV. The CDR3 sequence: CASRVRETSGRPGGTQYF. In DNA, the CDR3 is TGTGCCAGCCGGGTCAGGGAGACTAGCGGGAGGCCGGGGGGGACCCAGTACTTC.

The chain uses TRBV4-1 and TRBJ2-1, with D uncertain. V dropped 0 bases and J dropped 0 bases, with 12 bases sitting between them. Germline-derived CDR1 and CDR2 are MGHRA and YSYEKL. The CDR3 is 17 amino acids. The CDR3 DNA sequence: TGCGCCAGCAGCCAAGATCTTTTGAGTGACTCCTACAATGAGCAGTTCTTC. Its translation is CASSQDLLSDSYNEQFF.

V gene TRBV19 combines with J gene TRBJ1-2; 7 nucleotides align to TRBD1. CDR1 LNHDA and CDR2 SQIVND come from the germline V gene (reference sequence). With V trimmed by 1 base and J by 6 bases, 11 bases remained unmatched. This CDR3 region has 16 residues. CDR3 coding DNA: TGTGCCAGTAGTATAGGAGAGGGGGCGCAGTACGATGGCTACACCTTC. Translating gives CASSIGEGAQYDGYTF.

This clone was seen just once. This chain links TRBV10-1 with TRBJ2-7, with D possibly being TRBD1 (6 bases). The V gene's germline CDR1 is WNHNN and CDR2 SYGVQD (reference sequence). This CDR3 has 15 amino acids. The germline V and J ends were trimmed by 9 bases and 3 bases, with 21 bases remaining between them. The CDR3 DNA follows: TGCGCCAGGCCAGACGGGACAACCTGGGGCTACGAGCAGTACTTC. It translates to CARPDGTTWGYEQYF.

The chain carries TRBV6-5 and TRBJ1-6; TRBD1 is a possible D gene (6 bases). CDR1 and CDR2 from the germline V gene are MNHEY and SVGAGI. CDR3 length: 15 amino acids. Trimming took off 2 bases at V and 8 bases at J, with 13 bases between the two ends. The CDR3 sequence is CASSYIVQGDSPLHF. CDR3 nucleotide sequence: TGTGCCAGCAGTTACATCGTACAGGGCGATTCACCCCTCCACTTT.

The chain has TRBV10-2 and TRBJ1-3; no clear D. Trimming cost V 4 bases and J 0 bases, with 13 bases left between them. This CDR3 has 16 residues. Looked up from germline, CDR1 is WSHSY and CDR2 is SAAADI. CDR3 bases: TGCGCCAGCAGTGGTGGAGGTGCAGGCTCTGGAAACACCATATATTTT. Protein sequence: CASSGGGAGSGNTIYF.

This chain uses TRBV6-5 with TRBJ2-5; no clear D gene. Trimming removed 0 bases at V and 5 bases at J, with 10 bases between. Germline V gene lookup returns CDR1 MNHEY and CDR2 SVGAGI. This CDR3 contains 14 residues. Here the CDR3 DNA reads TGTGCCAGCAGTTACTCGAGGCAGTTGGAGACCCAGTACTTC. Translating gives CASSYSRQLETQYF.

This chain links TRBV29-1 with TRBJ2-3; unclear D gene. Per germline, CDR1 SQVTM and CDR2 ANQGSEA. The V and J ends lost 4 bases and 6 bases respectively, with 17 bases between them. CDR3 length: 14 residues. CDR3 bases: TGCAGCGTTGTTAGGATTTCGGGTACGGATACGCAGTATTTT. It specifies CSVVRISGTDTQYF.

The DNA for the CDR3 is TGTGCCAGCAGTTACTCGTATCAGGGGGCAGCTGAAGCTTTCTTT. The encoded protein is CASSYSYQGAAEAFF. V is TRBV6-6 and J is TRBJ1-1, with 8 nucleotides matching TRBD1. This CDR3 comprises 15 residues. Germline assignment: CDR1 MNHNY and CDR2 SVGAGI (reference sequence). V gave up 0 bases and J gave up 6 bases; unmatched junction bases: 6.

The chain combines TRBV28 with TRBJ1-2; no reliable D call. The V gene lost 7 bases and the J gene lost 3 bases, with 12 bases spanning the gap. Looked up from germline, CDR1 is MDHEN and CDR2 is SYDVKM. The CDR3 covers 13 residues. The CDR3 here is CASKEDLYYGYTF. The CDR3 DNA sequence: TGTGCCAGCAAGGAGGATTTGTACTATGGCTACACCTTC.

The V and J genes are TRBV7-2 and TRBJ2-7; no clear D gene. With 2 bases removed from V and 6 bases from J, the gap between germline ends came to 14 bases. Germline assignment: CDR1 SGHTA and CDR2 FQGNSA. The CDR3 has 14 residues. The CDR3 spells CASSLTPPSSEQYF. CDR3 DNA: TGTGCCAGCAGCTTAACCCCCCCGTCCAGCGAGCAGTACTTC. The full variable domain, its missing parts supplied by reference TRBV7-2 and TRBJ2-7, is GAGVSQSPSNKVTEKGKDVELRCDPISGHTALYWYRQSLGQGLEFLIYFQGNSAPDKSGLPSDRFSAERTGGSVSTLTIQRTQQEDSAVYLCASSLTPPSSEQYFGPGTRLTVT.

This clone has just one count. The rearrangement joins TRBV18 to TRBJ2-1; 9 bases match TRBD2. The J segment lost 2 bases and the V segment lost 3 bases, leaving 8 bases of the junction unmatched. CDR1 and CDR2 from the germline V gene are KGHSH and LQKENI. The length of the CDR3 is 17 residues. The CDR3 DNA follows: TGTGCCAGCTCACCCGCTCTAGCGGGAATAACCTACAATGAGCAGTTCTTC. Residues: CASSPALAGITYNEQFF.

The V gene is TRBV7-9, the J gene TRBJ1-2, with D possibly being TRBD1 (6 bases). The CDR3 sequence is 13 residues long. Trimming took off 3 bases at V and 4 bases at J, with 9 bases between the two ends. The germline V gene encodes CDR1 SEHNR and CDR2 FQNEAQ (reference sequence). The CDR3 nucleotides are TGTGCCAGCAGCTTCGGACAGTCCTATGGCTACACCTTC. Its protein is CASSFGQSYGYTF. The entire variable domain, with the rest obtained from reference TRBV7-9 and TRBJ1-2, is as follows: DTGVSQNPRHKITKRGQNVTFRCDPISEHNRLYWYRQTLGQGPEFLTYFQNEAQLEKSRLLSDRFSAERPKGSFSTLEIQRTEQGDSAMYLCASSFGQSYGYTFGSGTRLTVV.

The chain combines TRBV7-2 with TRBJ2-7, with a possible D match to TRBD2 (6 bases). Germline CDR1 and CDR2: SGHTA and FQGNSA. The length of the CDR3 is 15 residues. Trimming removed 5 bases at V and 4 bases at J, with 18 bases between. The CDR3 loop reads CASSLGLPPLYEQYF. The CDR3 bases are TGTGCCAGCAGCCTGGGACTTCCTCCCCTATACGAGCAGTACTTC.

This chain joins TRBV4-1 and TRBJ1-2; D perhaps matches TRBD1 (6 bases). From germline, CDR1 is MGHRA and CDR2 YSYEKL. The CDR3 has 15 amino acids. V was trimmed by 1 base and J by 2 bases, leaving 11 bases between them. CDR3 region: CASSQGRQENYGYTF. DNA of the CDR3: TGCGCCAGCAGCCAAGGGCGACAGGAAAACTATGGCTACACCTTC.

V gene TRBV7-6 combines with J gene TRBJ2-1; TRBD2 might be the D (5 bases). CDR3 length: 15 residues. Germline-derived CDR1 and CDR2 are SGHVS and FNYEAQ. V gave up 1 base and J gave up 6 bases, with 13 bases separating them. The CDR3 nucleotides read TGTGCCAGCAGCTTAGGAGCCGGCGGGCGCAATGAGCAGTTCTTC. Protein product: CASSLGAGGRNEQFF.

The gene calls are TRBV10-3 and TRBJ1-1; D gene ambiguous. V dropped 10 bases and J dropped 8 bases, with 17 bases sitting between them. The length of the CDR3 is 12 residues. Germline CDR1 reads ENHRY; CDR2 reads SYGVKD. CDR3 loop: CATGGGEEEAFF. In nucleotides, the CDR3 is TGTGCCACCGGCGGCGGAGAAGAAGAAGCTTTCTTT.

The V gene is TRBV27, the J gene TRBJ1-1, with 8 bases fitting TRBD1. The CDR3 contains 14 residues. The junction had 3 bases not matched to a gene; V was cut back by 2 bases and J by 4 bases. CDR1 is MNHEY and CDR2 is SMNVEV in the germline V gene (reference sequence). In DNA form, the CDR3 reads TGTGCCAGCAGTTTACAGGGGGCGGGCACTGAAGCTTTCTTT. Protein product: CASSLQGAGTEAFF.

This rearrangement joins TRBV4-2 to TRBJ2-2, with 9 bases fitting TRBD2. The junction had 12 bases not matched to a gene; V was cut back by 10 bases and J by 0 bases. The CDR3 is made up of 17 amino acids. Germline CDR1 is LGHNA and CDR2 is YNFKEQ. CDR3 coding DNA: TGTGCCACCGATTTAAACCCTAGCGGGGCGAACACCGGGGAGCTGTTTTTT. This encodes CATDLNPSGANTGELFF.